The entry below gives a single T cell receptor (beta chain) sequence along with its context. Its antigen is still unknown. The sample comes from a study of cytomegalovirus exposure and HLA in healthy donors. Background on the study: Earlier sequencing of about 179 million T cells yielded 95 million to 120 million unique TCR beta sequences.

General observations from the study: Sequence variants that were highly shared formed a cluster that was likely a sequencing artifact. In vitro testing confirmed three CMV-associated chains as specific for CMV antigens.

CDR1 MRHNA and CDR2 SNTAGT come from the germline V gene. The V end lost 4 bases, the J end lost 8 bases, and 9 bases lay between the germline ends. The CDR3 length is 12 residues. Amplification used 60 Vbeta primers and 13 Jbeta primers. The repertoire was sequenced with immunoSEQ multiplex PCR; TCRdb's copy has only in-frame clones and lacks some. This sample's table has 130,000 or so clones. Sequencing was done on a sample of PBMCs. This rearrangement joins TRBV6-4 to TRBJ2-1; tentatively, D is TRBD1 (6 bases). The receptor was isolated from a woman between 40 and 50 years old in good health and CMV-seropositive. The CDR3 reads CASSAQGHEQFF. CDR3 nucleotide sequence: TGTGCCAGCAGTGCCCAGGGGCATGAGCAGTTCTTC.